Listed below are T cell receptor beta chains from one sample, sequenced in a study of blood T cell repertoires in COVID-19. Repertoires were generated with immunoSEQ multiplex PCR, while TCRdb's copy carries only in-frame clones and drops some. The sample has fewer than 150,000 clones, 85% seen once. The sequenced material came from peripheral blood. Every receptor here comes from a human donor in a cohort sampled during active COVID-19. Both conserved end residues are part of each CDR3. D genes are given only for firm matches. For some rows the clone size is stated as once, few or many, or as a class when expanded; others skip it.

>TRBJ1-4|-|TRBD1|TRBV9
TGTGCCAGCAGTGCGGGACAGGGTGAAAAACTGTTTTTT
CASSAGQGEKLFF
>TRBJ1-3|-|-|TRBV18
TGTGCCAGCTCACAGGGGGCTGGAAACACCATATATTTT
CASSQGAGNTIYF
>TRBJ2-1|once|TRBD2|TRBV4-3
TGCGCCAGCAGCCAAGATCTGCCTAGCGGGGGGGCCAATGAGCAGTTCTTC
CASSQDLPSGGANEQFF
>TRBJ1-1|-|TRBD1|TRBV3-1/TRBV3-2
TGTGCCAGCAGCCCCCGGGGAGGGACAGGGGATTACACTGAAGCTTTCTTT
CASSPRGGTGDYTEAFF
>TRBJ2-2|-|-|TRBV30
TGTGCCTGGAGCCCCCCCTCGACCGGGGAGCTGTTTTTT
CAWSPPSTGELFF
>TRBJ2-7|few|-|TRBV5-4
TGTGCCAGCAGCTTCTGGACTCCCGCGGGCGAGCAGTACTTC
CASSFWTPAGEQYF
>TRBJ1-2|-|-|TRBV21-1
TGTGCCAGCAGCCTAAACAGGGGGGTCTGGGGTTACTATGGCTACACCTTC
CASSLNRGVWGYYGYTF
>TRBJ1-1|-|-|TRBV6-2/TRBV6-3
TGTGCCAGCAGTTGGCAGACTGAAGCTTTCTTT
CASSWQTEAFF
>TRBJ2-3|-|TRBD2|TRBV5-1
TGCGCCAGCGCCCGCGGGGGGCTGAGCACAGATACGCAGTATTTT
CASARGGLSTDTQYF
>TRBJ2-7|-|-|TRBV2
TGTGCCAGCAGTGAAGAGGGGGGGCCCTACGAGCAGTACTTC
CASSEEGGPYEQYF
>TRBJ2-7|-|TRBD1|TRBV3-1/TRBV3-2
TGTGCCAGCAGCCAAGGGGAGACAGGGAGATACGAGCAGTACTTC
CASSQGETGRYEQYF
>TRBJ1-3|-|TRBD1|TRBV30
TGTGCCTGGAGCCTACAGGGGCCCTCTGGAAACACCATATATTTT
CAWSLQGPSGNTIYF
>TRBJ2-1|-|TRBD2|TRBV9
TGTGCCAGCAGCGTGATAGCGGGGGGCTACAATGAGCAGTTCTTC
CASSVIAGGYNEQFF
>TRBJ2-3|-|-|TRBV7-2
TGTGCCAGCAGCTTACAACCGGGACTGGCTACAGATACGCAGTATTTT
CASSLQPGLATDTQYF
>TRBJ2-1|-|TRBD2|TRBV7-2
TGTGCCAGCAGCTCCCCGGGGGGATACAATGAGCAGTTCTTC
CASSSPGGYNEQFF
>TRBJ1-6|-|-|TRBV7-2
TGTGCCAGCAGCCTTAATTCACCCCTCCACTTT
CASSLNSPLHF
>TRBJ1-6|-|-|TRBV7-2
TGTGCCAGCAGCTTAGTGGGCAGTAATTCACCCCTCCACTTT
CASSLVGSNSPLHF